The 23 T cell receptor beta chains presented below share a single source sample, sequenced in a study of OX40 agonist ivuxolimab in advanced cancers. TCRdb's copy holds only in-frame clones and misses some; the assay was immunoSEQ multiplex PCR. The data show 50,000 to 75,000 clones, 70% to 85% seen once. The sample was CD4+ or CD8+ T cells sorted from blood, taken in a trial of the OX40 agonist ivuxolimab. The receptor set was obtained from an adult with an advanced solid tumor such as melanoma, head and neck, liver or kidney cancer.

CDR3 in amino acids: CASSATISGSTDTQYF. The CDR3 DNA is TGTGCCAGCAGTGCTACCATTAGCGGAAGCACAGATACGCAGTATTTT. The V call is TRBV6-4, the J call TRBJ2-3; D is perhaps TRBD2 (6 bases). With 4 bases removed from V and 0 bases from J, the gap between germline ends came to 14 bases. Germline V CDR1 and CDR2: MRHNA, SNTAGT. The CDR3 is 16 amino acids.

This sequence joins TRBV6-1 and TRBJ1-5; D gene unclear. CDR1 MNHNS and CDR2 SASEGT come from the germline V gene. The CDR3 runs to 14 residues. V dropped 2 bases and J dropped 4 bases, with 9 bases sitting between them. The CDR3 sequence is CASSELEGNQPQHF. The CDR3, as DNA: TGTGCCAGCAGTGAATTGGAGGGAAATCAGCCCCAGCATTTT.

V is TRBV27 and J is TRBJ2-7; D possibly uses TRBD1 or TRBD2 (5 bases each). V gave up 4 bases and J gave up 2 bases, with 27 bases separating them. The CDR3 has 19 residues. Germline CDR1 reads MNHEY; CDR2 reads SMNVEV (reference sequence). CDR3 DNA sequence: TGTGCCAGCAGTTACCGGAGCCCAGCCAAGGGACGATTCACCTACGAGCAGTACTTC. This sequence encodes CASSYRSPAKGRFTYEQYF.

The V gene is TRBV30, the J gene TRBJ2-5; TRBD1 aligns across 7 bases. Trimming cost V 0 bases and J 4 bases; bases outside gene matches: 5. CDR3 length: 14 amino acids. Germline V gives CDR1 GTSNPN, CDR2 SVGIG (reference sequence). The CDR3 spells CAWSVGGNGETQYF. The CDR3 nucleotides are TGTGCCTGGAGTGTAGGGGGCAATGGAGAGACCCAGTACTTC.

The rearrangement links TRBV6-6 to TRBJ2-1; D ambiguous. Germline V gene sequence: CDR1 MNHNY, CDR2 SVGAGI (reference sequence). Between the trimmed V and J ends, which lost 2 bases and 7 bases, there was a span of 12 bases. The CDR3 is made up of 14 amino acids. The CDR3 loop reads CASSYRLETNEQFF. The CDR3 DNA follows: TGTGCCAGCAGTTACCGACTGGAGACGAATGAGCAGTTCTTC.

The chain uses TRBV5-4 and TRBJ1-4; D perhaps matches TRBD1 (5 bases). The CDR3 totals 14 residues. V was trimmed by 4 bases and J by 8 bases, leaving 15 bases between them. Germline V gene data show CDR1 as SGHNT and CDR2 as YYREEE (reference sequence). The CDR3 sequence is CASSQWWGREKLFF. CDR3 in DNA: TGTGCCAGCAGCCAATGGTGGGGCCGGGAAAAACTGTTTTTT.

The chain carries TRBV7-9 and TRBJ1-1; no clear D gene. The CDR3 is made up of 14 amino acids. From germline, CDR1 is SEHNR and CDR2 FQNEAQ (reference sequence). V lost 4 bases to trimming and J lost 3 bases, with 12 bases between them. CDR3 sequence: CASSSNRVYTEAFF. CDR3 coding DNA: TGTGCCAGCAGCTCAAACCGGGTCTACACTGAAGCTTTCTTT.

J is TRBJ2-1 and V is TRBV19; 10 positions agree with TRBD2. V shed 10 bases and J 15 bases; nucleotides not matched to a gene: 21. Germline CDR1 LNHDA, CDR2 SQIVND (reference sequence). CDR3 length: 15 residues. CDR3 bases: TGTGCCATAAGTAACTGGCTAGCGGGAGCCCCGGTTATGTTCTTC. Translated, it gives CAISNWLAGAPVMFF.

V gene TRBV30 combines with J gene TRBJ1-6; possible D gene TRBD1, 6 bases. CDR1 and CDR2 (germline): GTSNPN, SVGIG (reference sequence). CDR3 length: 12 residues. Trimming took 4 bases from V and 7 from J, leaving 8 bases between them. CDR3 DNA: TGTGCCTGGAACAGGGCCAATTCACCCCTCCACTTT. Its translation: CAWNRANSPLHF.

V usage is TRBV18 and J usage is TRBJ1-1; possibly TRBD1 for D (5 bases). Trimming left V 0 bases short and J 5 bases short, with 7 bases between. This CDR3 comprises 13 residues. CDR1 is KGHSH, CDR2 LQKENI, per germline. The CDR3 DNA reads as TGTGCCAGCTCACCACCGGGGCGGACTGAAGCTTTCTTT. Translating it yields CASSPPGRTEAFF.

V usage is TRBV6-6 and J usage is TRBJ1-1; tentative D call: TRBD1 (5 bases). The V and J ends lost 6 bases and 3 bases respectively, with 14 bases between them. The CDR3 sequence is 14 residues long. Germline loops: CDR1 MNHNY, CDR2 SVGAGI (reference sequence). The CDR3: CASSIQGPDTEAFF. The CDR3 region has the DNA TGTGCCAGCAGCATCCAGGGACCGGACACTGAAGCTTTCTTT.

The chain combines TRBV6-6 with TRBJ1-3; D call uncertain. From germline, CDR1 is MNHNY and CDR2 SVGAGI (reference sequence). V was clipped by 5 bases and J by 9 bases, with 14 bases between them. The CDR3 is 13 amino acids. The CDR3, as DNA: TGTGCCAGCAGTACATACAGAGGCGTCACCATATATTTT. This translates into CASSTYRGVTIYF.

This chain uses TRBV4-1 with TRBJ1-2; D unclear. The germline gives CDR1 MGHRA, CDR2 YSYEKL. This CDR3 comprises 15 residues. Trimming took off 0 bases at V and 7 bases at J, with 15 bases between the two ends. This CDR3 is CASSQDLAGWAGYTF. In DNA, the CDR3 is TGCGCCAGCAGCCAAGATTTGGCAGGTTGGGCTGGCTACACCTTC.

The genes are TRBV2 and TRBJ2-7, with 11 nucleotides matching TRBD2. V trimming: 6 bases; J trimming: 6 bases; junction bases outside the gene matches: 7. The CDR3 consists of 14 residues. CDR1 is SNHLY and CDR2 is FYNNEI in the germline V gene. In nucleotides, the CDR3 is TGTGCCAGCAGAATTCTAGCGGGAGGAGGCGAGCAGTACTTC. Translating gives CASRILAGGGEQYF. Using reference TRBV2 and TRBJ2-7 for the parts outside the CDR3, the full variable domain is EPEVTQTPSHQVTQMGQEVILRCVPISNHLYFYWYRQILGQKVEFLVSFYNNEISEKSEIFDDQFSVERPDGSNFTLKIRSTKLEDSAMYFCASRILAGGGEQYFGPGTRLTVT.

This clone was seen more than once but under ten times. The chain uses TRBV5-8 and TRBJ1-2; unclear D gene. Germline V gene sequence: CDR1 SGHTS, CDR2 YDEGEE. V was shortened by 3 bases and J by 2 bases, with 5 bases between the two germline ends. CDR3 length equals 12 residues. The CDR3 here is CASSSENYGYTF. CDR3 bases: TGTGCCAGCAGCTCGGAAAACTATGGCTACACCTTC.

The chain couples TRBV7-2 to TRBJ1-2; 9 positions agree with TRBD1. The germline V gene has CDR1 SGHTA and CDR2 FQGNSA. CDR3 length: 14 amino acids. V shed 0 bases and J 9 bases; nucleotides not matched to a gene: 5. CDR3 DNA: TGTGCCAGCAGCTTAGCGCCGGGACAGGGTAGCTACACCTTC. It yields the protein CASSLAPGQGSYTF. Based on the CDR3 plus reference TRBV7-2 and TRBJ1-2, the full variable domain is GAGVSQSPSNKVTEKGKDVELRCDPISGHTALYWYRQSLGQGLEFLIYFQGNSAPDKSGLPSDRFSAERTGGSVSTLTIQRTQQEDSAVYLCASSLAPGQGSYTFGSGTRLTVV.

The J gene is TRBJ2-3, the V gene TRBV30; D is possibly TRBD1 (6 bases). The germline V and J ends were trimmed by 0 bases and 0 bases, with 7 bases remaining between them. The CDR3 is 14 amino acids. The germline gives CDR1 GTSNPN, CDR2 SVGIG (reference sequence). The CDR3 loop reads CAWSVGGSTDTQYF. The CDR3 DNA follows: TGTGCCTGGAGTGTAGGGGGTAGCACAGATACGCAGTATTTT.

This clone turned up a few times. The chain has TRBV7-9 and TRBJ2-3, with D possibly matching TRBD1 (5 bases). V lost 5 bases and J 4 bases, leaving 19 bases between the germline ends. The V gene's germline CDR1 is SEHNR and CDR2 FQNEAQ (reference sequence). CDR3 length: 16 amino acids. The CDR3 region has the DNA TGTGCCAGCAGCCCTCCTCTTAGGGGTGGGCCAGATACGCAGTATTTT. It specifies CASSPPLRGGPDTQYF.

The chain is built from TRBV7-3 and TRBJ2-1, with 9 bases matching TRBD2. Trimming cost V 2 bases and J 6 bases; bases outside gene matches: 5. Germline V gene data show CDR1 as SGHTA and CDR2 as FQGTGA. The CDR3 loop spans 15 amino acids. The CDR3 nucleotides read TGTGCCAGCAGCTTACGGCGGGAGGGCCGCAATGAGCAGTTCTTC. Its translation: CASSLRREGRNEQFF.

This CDR3 is CASPRGETQYF. The CDR3 bases are TGTGCCAGCCCAAGGGGAGAGACCCAGTACTTC. The chain has TRBV6-1 and TRBJ2-5; possibly TRBD1 for D (5 bases). CDR1 and CDR2 (germline): MNHNS, SASEGT. The CDR3 spans 11 residues. V was pared by 8 bases and J by 4 bases, with 8 bases between.

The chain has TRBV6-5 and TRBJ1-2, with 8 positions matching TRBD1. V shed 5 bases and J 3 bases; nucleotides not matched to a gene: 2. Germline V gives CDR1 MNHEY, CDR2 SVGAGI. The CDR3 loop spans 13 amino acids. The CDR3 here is CASSAGQDYGYTF. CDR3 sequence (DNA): TGTGCCAGCAGTGCGGGACAGGACTATGGCTACACCTTC.

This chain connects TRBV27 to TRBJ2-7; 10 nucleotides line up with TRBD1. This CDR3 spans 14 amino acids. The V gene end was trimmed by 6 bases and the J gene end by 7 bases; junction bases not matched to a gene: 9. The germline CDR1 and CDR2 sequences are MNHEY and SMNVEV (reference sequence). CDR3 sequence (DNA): TGTGCCAGCAGGTTCAGACAGGGGGCGAGGGAGCAGTACTTC. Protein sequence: CASRFRQGAREQYF.

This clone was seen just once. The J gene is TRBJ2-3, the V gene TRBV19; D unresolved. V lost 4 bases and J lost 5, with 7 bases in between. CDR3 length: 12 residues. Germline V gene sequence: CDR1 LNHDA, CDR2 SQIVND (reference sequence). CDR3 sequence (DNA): TGTGCCAGTAGTACCACGGGAGATACGCAGTATTTT. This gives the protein CASSTTGDTQYF.